This T cell receptor beta chain originates from a study of shared clonotypes between healthy human individuals. As for the study in general: In total, the donors were a couple of women and a few men aged 18 to 49.

Naive CD8 cells were CD45RO-negative, positively selected for CCR7, excluding terminally differentiated effector memory CD45RA+ cells. CDR3 length: 14 residues. Trimming stripped 0 bases from V and 11 bases from J, with 14 bases between. Germline assignment: CDR1 MGHRA and CDR2 YSYEKL. With respect to this clone: Its antigen is unidentified.

Overall study results and limits: The authors expected sequencing depth to affect clonotype sharing among donors. A handful of donors had about 5.1% of their naive CD4 clonotypes in common.

The protocol was immunoSEQ multiplex PCR, while the TCRdb copy is restricted to in-frame clones and leaves out a portion. The sample lists 1.5 million to 2.5 million clones, 85% to 95% occurring once. The sample comprised naive CD8+ T cells sorted from blood. The chain combines TRBV4-1 with TRBJ1-5; the D gene is possibly TRBD1 (5 bases). The TCR comes from a man aged 18-30 years in good health. The CDR3 DNA reads as TGCGCCAGCAGCCAAGATAGATGGGACTGGTCCCAGCATTTT. Its translation is CASSQDRWDWSQHF.